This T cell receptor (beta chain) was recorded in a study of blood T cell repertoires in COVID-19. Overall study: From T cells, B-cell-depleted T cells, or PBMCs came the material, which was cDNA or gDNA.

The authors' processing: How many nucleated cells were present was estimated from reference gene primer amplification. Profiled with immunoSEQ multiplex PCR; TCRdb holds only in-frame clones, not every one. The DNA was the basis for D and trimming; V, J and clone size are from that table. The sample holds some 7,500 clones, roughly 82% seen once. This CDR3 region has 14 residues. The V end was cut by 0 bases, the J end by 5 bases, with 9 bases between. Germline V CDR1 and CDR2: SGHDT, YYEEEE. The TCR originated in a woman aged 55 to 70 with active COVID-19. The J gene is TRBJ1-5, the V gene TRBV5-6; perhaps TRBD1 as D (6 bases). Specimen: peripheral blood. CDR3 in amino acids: CASSLGTAYQPQHF. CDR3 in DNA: TGTGCCAGCAGCTTGGGGACAGCCTATCAGCCCCAGCATTTT. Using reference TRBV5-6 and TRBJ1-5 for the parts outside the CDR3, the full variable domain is DAGVTQSPTHLIKTRGQQVTLRCSPKSGHDTVSWYQQALGQGPQFIFQYYEEEERQRGNFPDRFSGHQFPNYSSELNVNALLLGDSALYLCASSLGTAYQPQHFGDGTRLSIL.